Sequencing of this TCR beta chain was carried out in a study of cytomegalovirus exposure and HLA in healthy donors. Study observations and caveats: Upon later analysis, HLA-associated TCR beta chains proved more clonally expanded than other, equally common chains. Rarity held for most TCR sequences, but there were some public TCRs that occurred in many donors. In a later analysis, HLA-C alleles had the fewest associated TCRs, DRB1 alleles the most. Presence/absence analyses rested on an assumption that sequencing depth was roughly uniform across donors.

Details on this clone: Its antigen is unidentified. The same CDR3 is also encoded by other DNA sequences in this sample.

From germline, CDR1 is SQVTM and CDR2 ANQGSEA. V lost 8 bases and J lost 3; bases outside the gene matches: 6. CDR3 length: 12 residues. The study ran its PCR with 60 Vbeta and 13 Jbeta primers. Data came from immunoSEQ multiplex PCR; TCRdb stores just in-frame clones and leaves some out. The data contain 210,000 or so clones, around 83% of them seen just once; the ten biggest clones take up 1.3% to 1.5%. The source material was PBMCs. This sequence joins TRBV29-1 and TRBJ2-5; 7 nucleotides line up with TRBD1. The clonotype originates from a girl aged 10 to 17 in good health and CMV-seronegative. CDR3 in amino acids: CSTDRVEETQYF. The CDR3 DNA sequence: TGCAGCACTGACAGGGTCGAAGAGACCCAGTACTTC.